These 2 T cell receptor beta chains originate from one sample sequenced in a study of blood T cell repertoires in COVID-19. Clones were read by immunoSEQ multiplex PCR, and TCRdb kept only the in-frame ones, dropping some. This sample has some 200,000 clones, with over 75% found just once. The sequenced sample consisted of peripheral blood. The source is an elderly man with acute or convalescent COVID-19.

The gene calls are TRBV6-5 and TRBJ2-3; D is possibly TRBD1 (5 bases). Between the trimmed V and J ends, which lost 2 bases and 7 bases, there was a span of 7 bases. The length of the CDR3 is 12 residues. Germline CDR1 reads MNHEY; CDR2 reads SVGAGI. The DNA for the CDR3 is TGTGCCAGCAGTTACCAGGGAAATACGCAGTATTTT. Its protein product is CASSYQGNTQYF.

CDR3 bases: TGTGCCAGCAGCTTGAATAGAGGCTACAATGAGCAGTTCTTC. Its protein product is CASSLNRGYNEQFF. The chain couples TRBV11-2 to TRBJ2-1, with no clear D. The ends were cut back, 3 bases at V and 3 bases at J, with 9 bases in the middle. There are 14 residues in the CDR3. Looked up from germline, CDR1 is SGHAT and CDR2 is FQNNGV. The variable domain in full, with the rest retrieved from reference TRBV11-2 and TRBJ2-1, is EAGVAQSPRYKIIEKRQSVAFWCNPISGHATLYWYQQILGQGPKLLIQFQNNGVVDDSQLPKDRFSAERLKGVDSTLKIQPAKLEDSAVYLCASSLNRGYNEQFFGPGTRLTVL.